This T cell receptor beta chain was sequenced during a study of T cells in Graves' hyperthyroidism and ophthalmopathy. Overall study context: The authors collected peripheral blood at initial diagnosis, before any treatment. Findings and limits, study-wide: A model built on 13 V-J features separated ophthalmopathy from stable hyperthyroidism.

RNA transcripts were the template for amplifying TCR beta CDR3 regions. Carried out on the TCR CDR3, a first-round RT-PCR used the HTBI primer set. TCRdb itself ran the multiplex PCR reads through MiXCR, one entry per CDR3 protein. The table has some 570,000 distinct CDR3 sequences, more than 15% seen once. A remark on this clonotype: Its antigen remains unknown.

For ophthalmopathy patients, the Clinical Activity Score was at least 3 and the NOSPECS grade at least 4; duration was under 3 months. Reasons for excluding patients were uncontrolled infection, other autoimmune disease, pregnancy or lactation. Germline CDR1 is ENHRY and CDR2 is SYGVKD. The CDR3 spans 14 residues. V trimming: 5 bases; J trimming: 6 bases; junction bases outside the gene matches: 3. Sequencing was performed on blood. The origin of this receptor is a woman aged 18-29 years with Graves' ophthalmopathy. The J gene is TRBJ2-6, the V gene TRBV10-3; 8 nucleotides align to TRBD1. This chain's CDR3 is CAISPGQEANVLTF. The CDR3, as DNA: TGTGCCATCAGTCCGGGACAGGAGGCCAACGTCCTGACTTTC.